These 5 T cell receptor beta chains were sequenced from one sample in a study of blood T cell repertoires in COVID-19. Profiled with immunoSEQ multiplex PCR; TCRdb holds only in-frame clones, not every one. The table records approximately 150,000 clones, around nine tenths of them present only once. The sequenced sample consisted of peripheral blood. The receptors stem from a woman between 45 and 65 years old with active or convalescent COVID-19.

The chain couples TRBV5-1 to TRBJ1-4; D is ambiguous. With 0 bases removed from V and 5 bases from J, the gap between germline ends came to 8 bases. CDR1 and CDR2 from the germline V gene are SGHRS and YFSETQ. The CDR3 is 14 amino acids. The CDR3 DNA follows: TGCGCCAGCAGCTTGGCCGAGGGAAATGAAAAACTGTTTTTT. Its protein is CASSLAEGNEKLFF. The whole variable domain, filled in from reference TRBV5-1 and TRBJ1-4, reads KAGVTQTPRYLIKTRGQQVTLSCSPISGHRSVSWYQQTPGQGLQFLFEYFSETQRNKGNFPGRFSGRQFSNSRSEMNVSTLELGDSALYLCASSLAEGNEKLFFGSGTQLSVL.

The V gene is TRBV10-3, the J gene TRBJ2-3; possible D gene TRBD2, 5 bases. The CDR3 is made up of 17 amino acids. V was trimmed by 7 bases and J by 0 bases, leaving 20 bases between them. The V gene's germline CDR1 is ENHRY and CDR2 SYGVKD. Here the CDR3 DNA reads TGTGCCATCACCGGTGCACCGGTCTGGACTAGCACAGATACGCAGTATTTT. It translates to CAITGAPVWTSTDTQYF.

J is TRBJ2-1 and V is TRBV20-1; 8 bases match TRBD2. CDR1 and CDR2 (germline): DFQATT, SNEGSKA (reference sequence). The V and J ends lost 3 bases and 4 bases, in that order; junction bases with no gene match: 5. The CDR3 consists of 14 residues. In DNA form, the CDR3 reads TGCAGTGCTAGTATAGCGGGAAGGTACAATGAGCAGTTCTTC. It yields the protein CSASIAGRYNEQFF.

The chain has TRBV27 and TRBJ2-1, with 9 nucleotides matching TRBD1. V lost 5 bases to trimming and J lost 9 bases; unmatched junction nucleotides: 17. CDR1 is MNHEY and CDR2 is SMNVEV in the germline V gene (reference sequence). The CDR3 is made up of 17 amino acids. The CDR3 region has the DNA TGTGCCAGCAGTCAGCGACCCGGGACAGGGTCCTGGACTGAGCAGTTCTTC. Translating gives CASSQRPGTGSWTEQFF.

DNA of the CDR3: TGTGCCAGCAGTTTACTGCAGGCCAACACTGAAGCTTTCTTT. It codes for CASSLLQANTEAFF. J is TRBJ1-1 and V is TRBV27; D unresolved. This CDR3 comprises 14 residues. CDR1 MNHEY and CDR2 SMNVEV come from the germline V gene (reference sequence). Trimming removed 2 bases at V and 2 bases at J, with 9 bases between.